A selection of T cell receptor beta chains follows, all from one sample in a study of T cells in Graves' hyperthyroidism and ophthalmopathy. MiXCR was run by TCRdb on the multiplex PCR reads, yielding one entry per CDR3 protein. The sample shows about 590,000 distinct CDR3 sequences, 15% to 18% of them seen only once. The sample was blood. These receptors were obtained from a woman between 25 and 40 years old with Graves' hyperthyroidism. The CDR3 runs from the conserved cysteine through the conserved F or W. Fields, in order: clone size, D gene, V gene, J gene, CDR3 DNA, CDR3 protein. A D gene is named only where the DNA matches it firmly. The size field is filled for only some rows; it gives once, few, many or a size class.

>many|TRBD2|TRBV20-1|TRBJ2-3
TGCAGTGCAACAGCCCCGGGACTAGCGGGTTGGGATACGCAGTATTTT
CSATAPGLAGWDTQYF
>-|-|TRBV6-1|TRBJ2-7
TGTGCCAGTTCCCGGTCGCCGAGCGGCTACGAGCAGTACTTC
CASSRSPSGYEQYF
>-|TRBD2|TRBV6-1|TRBJ2-5
TGTGCCAGCAGTGAATGGGGCGGCGGGAGGTCCCAAGAGACCCAGTACTTC
CASSEWGGGRSQETQYF
>-|-|TRBV6-2/TRBV6-3|TRBJ2-1
TGTGCCAGCAGTTACGGGCGCTTTCCGGGGGAGCAGTTCTTC
CASSYGRFPGEQFF
>few|-|TRBV12-3/TRBV12-4|TRBJ2-7
TGTGCCAGCAGTTCGAGCCGGGAGCGCCCCTACGAGCAGTACTTC
CASSSSRERPYEQYF
>many|-|TRBV2|TRBJ1-1
TGTGCCAGCCTGGGGGACATGAACACTGAAGCTTTCTTT
CASLGDMNTEAFF
>many|-|TRBV10-3|TRBJ2-6
TGTGCCACCGGGGAGTCTGGGGCCAACGTCCTGACTTTC
CATGESGANVLTF
>many|-|TRBV27|TRBJ2-1
TGTGCCAGCGGCGACGCAGGGTGGCATGAGCAGTTCTTC
CASGDAGWHEQFF
>many|-|TRBV20-1|TRBJ2-5
TGCAGTGCTAGGAGGCCGCAAGAGACCCAGTACTTC
CSARRPQETQYF
>-|-|TRBV7-3|TRBJ2-3
TGTGCCAGCGGCCTGCAGAGCACAGATACGCAGTATTTT
CASGLQSTDTQYF
>many|TRBD2|TRBV2|TRBJ2-1
TGTGCCAGCAGTGATTATTTAGCGGGAGTACGGAATGAGCAGTTCTTC
CASSDYLAGVRNEQFF
>many|-|TRBV7-2|TRBJ2-7
TGTGCCAGCAGCACACGGGGGAGTAGCGGCTACGAGCAGTACTTC
CASSTRGSSGYEQYF
>many|TRBD2|TRBV20-1|TRBJ2-7
TGCAGTGCTAGGTCTAGCGGGGGTAAGCCCTACGAGCAGTACTTC
CSARSSGGKPYEQYF
>-|-|TRBV28|TRBJ2-5
TGTGCCAGCATGGTAAAAGAGACCCAGTACTTC
CASMVKETQYF
>-|-|TRBV11-3|TRBJ2-2
TGTGCCAGCAGCCTGCTTAGGGGGGGGTCCGGGGAGCTGTTTTTT
CASSLLRGGSGELFF
>few|TRBD2|TRBV15|TRBJ2-1
TGTGCCACCAGCTCATCCCTAGGGACTAGGATGAATGAGCAGTTCTTC
CATSSSLGTRMNEQFF
>many|-|TRBV2|TRBJ2-7
TGTGCCAGCAGTGAGACTAGATCCGACGAGCAGTACTTC
CASSETRSDEQYF
>many|TRBD1|TRBV28|TRBJ2-7
TGTGCCAGCCTGGGGACAGGGAGGGGCGAGCAGTACTTC
CASLGTGRGEQYF
>many|-|TRBV30|TRBJ2-4
TGTGCCTGGAGTGCTAATAGAGTTGCCATTCAGTACTTC
CAWSANRVAIQYF
>many|-|TRBV20-1|TRBJ1-1
TGCAGTGCTCCGGGGCCCGGGGACACTGAAGCTTTCTTT
CSAPGPGDTEAFF
>-|-|TRBV10-3|TRBJ1-5
TGTGCCATCAGTGAGACTATCGACAGTAGCAATCAGCCCCAGCATTTT
CAISETIDSSNQPQHF
>-|TRBD1|TRBV6-6|TRBJ1-2
TGTGCCAGCAGTTACTCCCGGGACAGGGTAGGGGGCTACACCTTC
CASSYSRDRVGGYTF
>-|-|TRBV7-9|TRBJ2-1
TGTGCCAGCAGCTCCCCGCGGAGCCTCTCCTACAATGAGCAGTTCTTC
CASSSPRSLSYNEQFF
>many|-|TRBV6-5|TRBJ2-2
TGTGCCAGCATGGTCCTGGAGAACACCGGGGAGCTGTTTTTT
CASMVLENTGELFF
>many|-|TRBV7-2|TRBJ2-2
TGTGCCAGCAGCTTAGACTCTACCGGGGAGCTGTTTTTT
CASSLDSTGELFF
>-|-|TRBV20-1|TRBJ2-5
TGCAGTGCTAGAGATGATAGAGATGCGGCAGGGGTGGGAGAGACCCAGTACTTC
CSARDDRDAAGVGETQYF
>few|-|TRBV20-1|TRBJ1-5
TGCAGTGCTAGAAGACAGGTCTACAATCAGCCCCAGCATTTT
CSARRQVYNQPQHF
>-|-|TRBV5-1|TRBJ2-1
TGCGCCAGCAGCTTGGAGGGGGGGGTCGTCTACAATGAGCAGTTCTTC
CASSLEGGVVYNEQFF
>many|-|TRBV6-6|TRBJ1-1
TGTGCCAGCAGTTACTCACGCACTGAAGCTTTCTTT
CASSYSRTEAFF
>-|TRBD2|TRBV7-2|TRBJ2-7
TGTGCCAGCAGCCCTGGACTAGCGGCTAACGAGCAGTACTTC
CASSPGLAANEQYF
>many|TRBD2|TRBV5-1|TRBJ2-7
TGCGCCAGCAGCGCTGGACTAGCGGGAGGTATCTACGAGCAGTACTTC
CASSAGLAGGIYEQYF
>many|TRBD2|TRBV7-7|TRBJ2-1
TGTGCTAGCAGCTTAAGCTCAGCCGGGGGGGATGAGCAGTTCTTC
CASSLSSAGGDEQFF
>-|TRBD1|TRBV19|TRBJ1-4
TGTGCCAGTAGTGCCTCCCCGGGACAGGGGGGAGAAAAACTGTTTTTT
CASSASPGQGGEKLFF
>many|TRBD2|TRBV20-1|TRBJ2-2
TGCAGTGCCATAAGCGGGACGAACACCGGGGAGCTGTTTTTT
CSAISGTNTGELFF
>many|TRBD2|TRBV11-2|TRBJ2-2
TGTGCCAGCAGCTTCCCAACTAGCGGGAGTGTTCCCGGGGAGCTGTTTTTT
CASSFPTSGSVPGELFF
>-|TRBD1|TRBV10-2|TRBJ1-5
TGCGCCAGCAGTGGGGGATGGGACAGAAACTCCAATCAGCCCCAGCATTTT
CASSGGWDRNSNQPQHF
>many|-|TRBV5-1|TRBJ2-3
TGCGCCAGCAGCTTGGCCACTTCCTCGACAGCTTCCACAGATACGCAGTATTTT
CASSLATSSTASTDTQYF
>-|TRBD2|TRBV5-1|TRBJ2-2
TGCGCCAGCAGCTTGGTTGGGACTAGCAGCACCGGGGAGCTGTTTTTT
CASSLVGTSSTGELFF
>-|-|TRBV4-2|TRBJ2-5
TGTGCCAGCAGCCAAGATCGGGATGAGACCCAGTACTTC
CASSQDRDETQYF
>few|-|TRBV20-1|TRBJ2-3
TGCAGTGCTGCCCTGAGGGAGGGGGGGGATACGCAGTATTTT
CSAALREGGDTQYF
>few|-|TRBV19|TRBJ2-7
TGTGCCAGTAGTATCCAGGGACGGCACTACGAGCAGTACTTC
CASSIQGRHYEQYF
>many|TRBD1|TRBV29-1|TRBJ1-2
TGCAGCGTTGACGGGACAGGCGACTATGGCTACACCTTC
CSVDGTGDYGYTF
>-|-|TRBV6-1|TRBJ2-1
TGTGCCAGCAGTCCCCGGGGGAGTGAGCAGTCCTTC
CASSPRGSEQSF
>many|TRBD1|TRBV7-2|TRBJ2-3
TGTGCCAGCAGTACCAGGGACAGGGATACGCAGTATTTT
CASSTRDRDTQYF
>many|TRBD2|TRBV13|TRBJ2-1
TGTGCCAGCAGCCAGTCCGGGTCCGGGACTAGCGGGATTGATGAGCAGTTCTTC
CASSQSGSGTSGIDEQFF
>many|-|TRBV28|TRBJ1-5
TGTGCCAGCAGTTTATACCTCAAGAATCAGCCCCAGCATTTT
CASSLYLKNQPQHF
>-|TRBD2|TRBV4-1|TRBJ2-7
TGCGCCAGCAGCCAAGTTAGCGGGGGGGGGTCCTACGAGCAGTACTTC
CASSQVSGGGSYEQYF
>many|-|TRBV9|TRBJ1-2
TGTGCCAGCAGCGTAGATCCGGGGCGCGACTATGGCTACACCTTC
CASSVDPGRDYGYTF
>many|-|TRBV20-1|TRBJ2-1
TGCAGTGCTAGTGGGTCCGTGGGTGAGCAGTTCTTC
CSASGSVGEQFF
>many|TRBD1|TRBV7-2|TRBJ1-5
TGTGCCAGCAGCCGAACAGGGGTGGCCAATCAGCCCCAGCATTTT
CASSRTGVANQPQHF